This T cell receptor (beta chain) was profiled in a study of Ad26.COV2.S vaccination and SARS-CoV-2 variants. Overall study findings and caveats: Vaccine and placebo recipients had similar non-spike TCR breadth.

Measured with immunoSEQ multiplex PCR; TCRdb has only the in-frame clones, and not every one. The sample carries 300,000 to 400,000 clones, around 90% recorded once. This clone was counted between two and nine times. Its cognate antigen is unknown. Trimming removed 4 bases from V and 5 bases from J; junction bases left unmatched: 2. This CDR3 is 11 amino acids long. Germline CDR1 is SQVTM and CDR2 is ANQGSEA. The chain couples TRBV29-1 to TRBJ2-7; TRBD1 agrees at 7 bases. The receptor comes from a human donor who had recovered from COVID-19. The sample consisted of peripheral blood, taken after recovery from COVID-19. The CDR3 coding sequence is TGCAGCGTTGGTGGGACAGACGAGCAGTACTTC. The encoded protein is CSVGGTDEQYF.